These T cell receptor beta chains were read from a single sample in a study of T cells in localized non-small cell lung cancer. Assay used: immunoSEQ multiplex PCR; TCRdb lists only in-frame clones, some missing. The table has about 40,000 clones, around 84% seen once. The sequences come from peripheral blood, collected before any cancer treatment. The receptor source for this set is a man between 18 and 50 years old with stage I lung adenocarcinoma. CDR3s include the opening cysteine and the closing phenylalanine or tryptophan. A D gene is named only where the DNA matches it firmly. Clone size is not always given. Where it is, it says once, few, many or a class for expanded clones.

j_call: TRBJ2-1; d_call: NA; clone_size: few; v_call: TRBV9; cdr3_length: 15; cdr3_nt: TGTGCCAGCAGCGTAGACAACAGCCGGGTAAATGAGCAGTTCTTC; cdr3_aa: CASSVDNSRVNEQFF
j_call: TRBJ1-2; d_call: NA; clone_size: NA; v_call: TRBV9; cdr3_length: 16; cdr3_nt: TGTGCCAGCAGCGTAGCGGGTGGCAGCAGTGTCTATGGCTACACCTTC; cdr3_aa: CASSVAGGSSVYGYTF
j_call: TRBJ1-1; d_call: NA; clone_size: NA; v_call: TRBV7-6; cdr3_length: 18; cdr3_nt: TGTGCCAGCAGCTTAAGCGGCCGACAGTCCATTCTGAACACTGAAGCTTTCTTT; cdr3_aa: CASSLSGRQSILNTEAFF
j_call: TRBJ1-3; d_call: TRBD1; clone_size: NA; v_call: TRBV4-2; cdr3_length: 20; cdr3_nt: TGTGCCAGCAGCCAAGAAAGTAGGGCAGGGGGGGGCCTGGGTAGAAACACCATATATTTT; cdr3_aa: CASSQESRAGGGLGRNTIYF
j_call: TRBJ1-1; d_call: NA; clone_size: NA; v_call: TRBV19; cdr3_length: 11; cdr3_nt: TGTGCCAGTAGTCTGACGACTGAAGCTTTCTTT; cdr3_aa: CASSLTTEAFF
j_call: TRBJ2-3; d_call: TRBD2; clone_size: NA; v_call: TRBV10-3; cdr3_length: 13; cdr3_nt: TGTGCCGCGCTAGCGGAAAGCACAGATACGCAGTATTTT; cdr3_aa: CAALAESTDTQYF
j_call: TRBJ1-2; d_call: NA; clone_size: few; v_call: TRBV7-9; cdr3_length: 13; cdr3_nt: TGTGCCAGCAGCCTCCGGGATAAGGAGGGCTACACCTTC; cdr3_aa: CASSLRDKEGYTF
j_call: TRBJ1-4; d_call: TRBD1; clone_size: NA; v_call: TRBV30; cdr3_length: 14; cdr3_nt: TGTGCCTGGAGTGTAGGGACAGGGGGCGAAAAACTGTTTTTT; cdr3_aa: CAWSVGTGGEKLFF
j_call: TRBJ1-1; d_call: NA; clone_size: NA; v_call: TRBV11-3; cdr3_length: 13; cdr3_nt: TGTGCCAGCAGCCTGGCCGGGGGCACTGAAGCTTTCTTT; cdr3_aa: CASSLAGGTEAFF
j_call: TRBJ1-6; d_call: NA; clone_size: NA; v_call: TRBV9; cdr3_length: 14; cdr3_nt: TGTGCCAGCAGCGTAGAATGGTCCAATTCACCCCTCCACTTT; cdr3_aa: CASSVEWSNSPLHF
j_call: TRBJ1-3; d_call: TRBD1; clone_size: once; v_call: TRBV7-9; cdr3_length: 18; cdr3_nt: TGTGCCAGCAGCTTAGACGATGTCGGACAGGGTGACTTTCATACCATATATTTT; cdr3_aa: CASSLDDVGQGDFHTIYF
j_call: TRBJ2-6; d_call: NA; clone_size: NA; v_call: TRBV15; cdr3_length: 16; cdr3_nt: TGTGCCACCAGCAGAGTTGGGGGCTCTGGGGCCAACGTCCTGACTTTC; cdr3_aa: CATSRVGGSGANVLTF
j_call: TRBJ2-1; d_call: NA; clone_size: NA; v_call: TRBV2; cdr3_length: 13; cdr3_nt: TGTGCCAGCAAAGAGGGACGTTACAATGAGCAGTTCTTC; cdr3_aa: CASKEGRYNEQFF
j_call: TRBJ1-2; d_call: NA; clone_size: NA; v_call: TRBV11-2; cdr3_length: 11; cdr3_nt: TGTGCCAGCAGCTTAGCAGGGTCCGTATCCTTC; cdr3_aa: CASSLAGSVSF
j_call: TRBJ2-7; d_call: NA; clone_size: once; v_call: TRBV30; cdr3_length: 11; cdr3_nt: TGTGCCTGGAGTGTAGGGGGCGAGCAGTACTTC; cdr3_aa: CAWSVGGEQYF
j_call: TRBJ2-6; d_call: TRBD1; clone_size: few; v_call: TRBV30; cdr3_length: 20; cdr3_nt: TGTGCCTGGAGTCCTCTACCCGGGACAGGGATCCTCTCTGGGGCCAACGTCCTGACTTTC; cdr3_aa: CAWSPLPGTGILSGANVLTF
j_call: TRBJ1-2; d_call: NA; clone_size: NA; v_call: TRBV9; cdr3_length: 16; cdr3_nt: TGTGCCAGCAGCGTAGACATTTACCCCTCGATCTATGGCTACACCTTC; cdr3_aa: CASSVDIYPSIYGYTF
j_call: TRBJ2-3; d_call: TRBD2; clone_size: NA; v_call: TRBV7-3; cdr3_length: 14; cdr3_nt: TGTGCCAGCAGCCCCGGGACTAGTGGAGATACGCAGTATTTT; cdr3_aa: CASSPGTSGDTQYF
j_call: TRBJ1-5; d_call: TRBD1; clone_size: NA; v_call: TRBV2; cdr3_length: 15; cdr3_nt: TGTGCCAGCAGTGATCGGACAGGGGGCGGTCAGCCCCAGCATTTT; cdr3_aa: CASSDRTGGGQPQHF
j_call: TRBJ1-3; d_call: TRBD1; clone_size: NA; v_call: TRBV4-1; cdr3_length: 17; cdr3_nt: TGCGCCAGCAGCCAGGAGGGACAGGGGGCCTCTGGAAACACCATATATTTT; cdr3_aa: CASSQEGQGASGNTIYF
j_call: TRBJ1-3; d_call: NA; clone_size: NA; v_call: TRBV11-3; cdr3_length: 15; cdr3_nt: TGTGCCAGCAGCCCGACGGTTACAACTGGAAACACCATATATTTT; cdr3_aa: CASSPTVTTGNTIYF
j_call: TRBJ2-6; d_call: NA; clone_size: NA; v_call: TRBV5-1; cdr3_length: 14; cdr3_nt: TGCGCCAGCAGCTTGGATCCTGGGGCCAACGTCCTGACTTTC; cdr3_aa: CASSLDPGANVLTF
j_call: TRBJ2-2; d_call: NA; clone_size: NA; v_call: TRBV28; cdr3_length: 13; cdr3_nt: TGTGCCAGCACAGGGAGGCGGACCGGGGAGCTGTTTTTT; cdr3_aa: CASTGRRTGELFF
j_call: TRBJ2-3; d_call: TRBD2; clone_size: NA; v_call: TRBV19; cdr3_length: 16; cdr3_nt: TGTGCCAGTAGTATATCCCAGCGGGGGCCCATAGTTACGCAGTATTTT; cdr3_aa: CASSISQRGPIVTQYF
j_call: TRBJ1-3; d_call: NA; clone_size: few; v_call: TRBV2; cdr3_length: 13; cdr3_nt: TGTGCCAGCAGGGGGGACGGTGGAAACACCATATATTTT; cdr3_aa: CASRGDGGNTIYF
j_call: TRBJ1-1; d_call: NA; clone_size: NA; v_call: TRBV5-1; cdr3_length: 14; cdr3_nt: TGCGCCAGTCAGGCTCGGGTAGCGGACACTGAAGCTTTCTTT; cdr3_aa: CASQARVADTEAFF
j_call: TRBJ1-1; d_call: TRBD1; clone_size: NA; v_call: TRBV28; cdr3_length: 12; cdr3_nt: TGTGCCAGCAGTTTGACAGGGGGTGAAGCTTTCTTT; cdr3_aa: CASSLTGGEAFF
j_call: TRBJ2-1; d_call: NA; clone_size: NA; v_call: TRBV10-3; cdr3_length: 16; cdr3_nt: TGTGCCATCACCAACCGGGACGCCGTCTCCTACAATGAGCAGTTCTTC; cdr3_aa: CAITNRDAVSYNEQFF
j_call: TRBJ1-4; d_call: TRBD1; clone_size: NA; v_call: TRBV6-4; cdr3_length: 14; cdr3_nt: TGTGCCAGCAGCCCCGGGACAGAGGGTGAAAAACTGTTTTTT; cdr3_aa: CASSPGTEGEKLFF
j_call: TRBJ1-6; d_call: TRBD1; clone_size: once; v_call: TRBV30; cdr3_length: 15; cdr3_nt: TGTGCCTGGAGTCTCGACAGGGCTCCCAATTCACCCCTCCACTTT; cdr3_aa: CAWSLDRAPNSPLHF
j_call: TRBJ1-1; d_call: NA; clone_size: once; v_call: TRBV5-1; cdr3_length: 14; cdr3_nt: TGCGCCAGCAGCGCAGGTTTTATGAACACTGAAGCTTTCTTT; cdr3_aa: CASSAGFMNTEAFF
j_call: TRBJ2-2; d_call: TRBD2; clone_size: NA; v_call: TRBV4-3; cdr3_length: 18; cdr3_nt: TGCGCCAGCAGCCAAGATCCCCTAACGGGGGGGAACACCGGGGAGCTGTTTTTT; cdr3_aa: CASSQDPLTGGNTGELFF
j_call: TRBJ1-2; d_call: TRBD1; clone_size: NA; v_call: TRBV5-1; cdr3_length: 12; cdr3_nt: TGCGCCAGCAGCGGGGACAGCTATGGCTACACCTTC; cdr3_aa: CASSGDSYGYTF
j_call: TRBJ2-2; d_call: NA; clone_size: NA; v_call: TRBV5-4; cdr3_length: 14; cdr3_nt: TGTGCCAGCAGCCCTGGACTAAACACCGGGGAGCTGTTTTTT; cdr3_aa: CASSPGLNTGELFF
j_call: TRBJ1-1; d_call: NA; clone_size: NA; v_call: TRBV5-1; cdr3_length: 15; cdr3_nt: TGCGCCAGCAGCTTGGTTCAGGGTATGAACACTGAAGCTTTCTTT; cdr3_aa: CASSLVQGMNTEAFF
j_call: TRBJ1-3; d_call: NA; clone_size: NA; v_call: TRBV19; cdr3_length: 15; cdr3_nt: TGTGCCAGTATCAGGGACCGCCGCTCTGGAAACACCATATATTTT; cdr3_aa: CASIRDRRSGNTIYF
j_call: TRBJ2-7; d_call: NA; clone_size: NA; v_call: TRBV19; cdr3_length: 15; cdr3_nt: TGTGCCAGTAGTATACAGGACAGTACCGTCTACGAGCAGTACTTC; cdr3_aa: CASSIQDSTVYEQYF
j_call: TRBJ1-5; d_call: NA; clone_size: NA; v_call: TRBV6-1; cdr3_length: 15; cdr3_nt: TGTGCCACCGTACTAGTTCTTACGGGCAATCAGCCCCAGCATTTT; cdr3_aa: CATVLVLTGNQPQHF
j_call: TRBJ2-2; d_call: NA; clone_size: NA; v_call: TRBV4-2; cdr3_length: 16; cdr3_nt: TGTGCCAGCAGCCAAAGGACAGCACCGAACACCGGGGAGCTGTTTTTT; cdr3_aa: CASSQRTAPNTGELFF
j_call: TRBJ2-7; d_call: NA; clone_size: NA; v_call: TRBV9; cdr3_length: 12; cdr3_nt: TGTGCCAGCAGCGCAACAGGGAGTGAGCAGTACTTC; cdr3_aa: CASSATGSEQYF
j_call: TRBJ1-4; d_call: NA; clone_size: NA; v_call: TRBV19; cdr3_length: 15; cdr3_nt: TGTGCCAGTAGTACAGGGTTGGTACTAGGTGAAAAACTGTTTTTT; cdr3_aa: CASSTGLVLGEKLFF
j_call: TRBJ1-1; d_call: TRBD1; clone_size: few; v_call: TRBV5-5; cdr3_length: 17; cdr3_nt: TGTGCCAGCAGCTTGGAGTGGGCAGGGGGCTTGAACACTGAAGCTTTCTTT; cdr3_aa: CASSLEWAGGLNTEAFF
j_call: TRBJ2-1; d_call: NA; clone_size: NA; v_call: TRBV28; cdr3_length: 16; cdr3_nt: TGTGCCAGCAGTTTATCGGGGCTCGGCTCCTACAATGAGCAGTTCTTC; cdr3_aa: CASSLSGLGSYNEQFF
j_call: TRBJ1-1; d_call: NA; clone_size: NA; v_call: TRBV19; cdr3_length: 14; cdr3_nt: TGTGCCAGTAGTATAAAGGGGAGCGGCACTGAAGCTTTCTTT; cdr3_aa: CASSIKGSGTEAFF
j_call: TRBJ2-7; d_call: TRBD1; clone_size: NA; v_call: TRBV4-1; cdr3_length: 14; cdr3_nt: TGCGCCAGCAGCCCTTCGGGACAGTCCTATGAGCAGTACTTC; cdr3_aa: CASSPSGQSYEQYF
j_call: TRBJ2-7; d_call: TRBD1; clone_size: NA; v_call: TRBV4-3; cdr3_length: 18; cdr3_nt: TGCGCCAGCAGCCTAGACAGGGTAAACGAAAGAGGGGGCTACGAGCAGTACTTC; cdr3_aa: CASSLDRVNERGGYEQYF